A single sample is the source of the 4 T cell receptor beta chains below, sequenced in a study of blood T cell repertoires in COVID-19. Produced via immunoSEQ multiplex PCR; TCRdb's table is partial and in-frame only. Of approximately 190,000 clones in the sample, roughly 80% were seen once. The sequencing sample was made of PBMCs or T cells enriched from blood (not recorded which). The receptors here all came from a man in his forties who had recovered from COVID-19.

The chain has TRBV15 and TRBJ1-4; weak D call: TRBD1 (5 bases). V was trimmed by 5 bases and J by 0 bases, leaving 7 bases between them. The CDR3 is made up of 14 amino acids. Germline V gene lookup returns CDR1 LNHNV and CDR2 YYDKDF (reference sequence). The DNA for the CDR3 is TGTGCCACCAGCCCGACAGCAACTAATGAAAAACTGTTTTTT. The encoded protein is CATSPTATNEKLFF.

V usage is TRBV11-2 and J usage is TRBJ1-2; 9 nucleotides align to TRBD1. CDR3 length: 13 residues. V was clipped by 1 base and J by 7 bases; unmatched bases: 1. CDR1 is SGHAT and CDR2 is FQNNGV in the germline V gene. The CDR3 protein is CASSLGQGGGYTF. In DNA, the CDR3 is TGTGCCAGCAGCTTAGGACAGGGGGGTGGCTACACCTTC.

V and J are TRBV28 and TRBJ1-2; no clear D gene. In germline, CDR1 is MDHEN, CDR2 SYDVKM. The length of the CDR3 is 15 residues. V was pared by 3 bases and J by 4 bases, with 15 bases between. CDR3 bases: TGTGCCAGCAGTTTCGCAATGCGGTACACCTATGGCTACACCTTC. Protein sequence: CASSFAMRYTYGYTF.

The rearrangement uses TRBV28 and TRBJ1-4; D possibly corresponds to TRBD1 (6 bases). The V end was cut by 4 bases, the J end by 11 bases, with 11 bases between. This CDR3 has 12 amino acids. Germline V CDR1 and CDR2: MDHEN, SYDVKM. This CDR3 reads CASSSGQRKLFF. The CDR3 DNA is TGTGCCAGCAGTTCGGGACAAAGGAAACTGTTTTTT.